Following are 20 T cell receptor beta chains from one sample sequenced in a study of regulatory T cells in long-lasting Graves disease. The time point was: persistent/refractory GD, antithyroid drugs over 5 years with positive TRAb. Following extraction of RNA from PBMCs, that RNA was used to make the TCR library. Building of the TCR beta libraries involved iRepertoire HTBI primers and Arm-PCR of CDR3 regions. Each CDR3 protein gets one entry after TCRdb re-called the multiplex PCR reads with MiXCR. Among roughly 400,000 distinct CDR3 sequences, roughly 20% were seen once, and the ten largest hold around 21%. The sample here was peripheral blood mononuclear cells (PBMCs), taken when the disease was refractory, from a patient treated with antithyroid drugs. Receptor source: a female donor with Graves disease.

The genes are TRBV7-2 and TRBJ2-7; tentatively, D is TRBD2 (6 bases). Deletions cut 5 bases from V and 4 bases from J, with 18 bases between. The V gene's germline CDR1 is SGHTA and CDR2 FQGNSA. This CDR3 is built from 15 residues. The chain's CDR3 is CASSEVGGGVYEQYF. Written as DNA, the CDR3 is TGTGCCAGCAGCGAGGTGGGGGGAGGTGTGTACGAGCAGTACTTC.

This clonotype was seen ten or more times. V usage is TRBV12-3 or TRBV12-4 and J usage is TRBJ1-4; weak D call: TRBD1 (5 bases). The germline V and J ends were trimmed by 7 bases and 8 bases, with 17 bases remaining between them. The CDR3 spans 14 residues. The CDR3 DNA reads as TGTGCCAGCACCGGGCAGGGAGGTCGCGAAAAACTGTTTTTT. Its translation: CASTGQGGREKLFF.

The V call is TRBV19, the J call TRBJ1-5; 7 bases are shared with TRBD1. The trim removed 7 bases at V and 5 bases at J, leaving 11 bases unmatched. This CDR3 has 15 amino acids. Germline V gene data show CDR1 as LNHDA and CDR2 as SQIVND (reference sequence). The CDR3 coding sequence is TGTGCCAGTATCGGCAGGGCTCAGGGGGATCAGCCCCAGCATTTT. Its translation: CASIGRAQGDQPQHF.

V gene TRBV7-6 combines with J gene TRBJ1-6; D possibly corresponds to TRBD1 (5 bases). The germline V gene encodes CDR1 SGHVS and CDR2 FNYEAQ. Trimming removed 1 base from V and 6 bases from J, with 22 bases in between. There are 19 residues in the CDR3. Here the CDR3 reads CASSLGPGIQTGGNSPLHF. CDR3 nucleotides: TGTGCCAGCAGCTTAGGACCAGGGATTCAGACTGGGGGTAATTCACCCCTCCACTTT. The variable domain in full, completed from reference TRBV7-6 and TRBJ1-6, reads GAGVSQSPRYKVTKRGQDVALRCDPISGHVSLYWYRQALGQGPEFLTYFNYEAQQDKSGLPNDRFSAERPEGSISTLTIQRTEQRDSAMYRCASSLGPGIQTGGNSPLHFGNGTRLTVT.

This clonotype was recorded a few times. The V and J genes are TRBV20-1 and TRBJ2-5, with D perhaps matching TRBD2 (6 bases). The CDR3 extends over 14 amino acids. V was pared by 1 base and J by 7 bases, with 16 bases between. Germline CDR1 reads DFQATT; CDR2 reads SNEGSKA (reference sequence). This chain's CDR3 is CSARGGKGGGTQYF. The CDR3 nucleotides read TGCAGTGCTAGAGGCGGGAAGGGCGGCGGGACCCAGTACTTC.

The V and J genes are TRBV12-3 or TRBV12-4 and TRBJ2-5; the match to TRBD2 covers 13 bases. There are 18 residues in the CDR3. Trimming removed 3 bases from V and 3 bases from J; junction bases left unmatched: 10. The CDR3 nucleotides read TGTGCCAGCAGTTTCGCAGCCGGGACTAGCGGGACCAAAGAGACCCAGTACTTC. Its protein product is CASSFAAGTSGTKETQYF.

This clonotype was recorded at least ten times. The V call is TRBV3-1, the J call TRBJ2-5; 8 positions agree with TRBD1. With V trimmed by 1 base and J by 7 bases, 8 bases remained unmatched. CDR3 length: 15 amino acids. Germline-derived CDR1 and CDR2 are LGHDT and YNNKEL (reference sequence). This chain's CDR3 is CASSQVQTGAVTQYF. The CDR3 coding sequence is TGTGCCAGCAGCCAAGTTCAGACAGGGGCGGTGACCCAGTACTTC.

On this clonotype itself: This could be a read error, since a much larger clone is one nucleotide away. Given the absence of the conserved phenylalanine or tryptophan at the CDR3 end, a read error is likely. V gene TRBV7-9 combines with J gene TRBJ1-2, with a tentative D call TRBD1 (6 bases). Trimming left V 5 bases short and J 8 bases short, with 18 bases between. Germline CDR1 and CDR2: SEHNR and FQNEAQ (reference sequence). CDR3 length: 14 amino acids. The CDR3 nucleotides read TGTGCCAGCAGCCCACGACGAATTGGGGGCGGCTACACCCTC. Its translation: CASSPRRIGGGYTL.

This clonotype was seen at least ten times. The rearrangement joins TRBV7-2 to TRBJ1-2; 7 bases map to TRBD1. Trimming at V came to 1 base and at J to 8 bases, leaving 16 bases not matched to a gene. CDR1 and CDR2 from the germline V gene are SGHTA and FQGNSA. The CDR3 runs to 17 residues. This CDR3 reads CASSLGGRRGRPGGYTF. The CDR3 DNA reads as TGTGCCAGCAGCTTAGGGGGAAGAAGGGGGCGTCCCGGGGGCTACACCTTC.

In its sample, this clonotype was seen many times. The chain uses TRBV11-2 and TRBJ2-1, with 7 bases identical to TRBD1. The germline gives CDR1 SGHAT, CDR2 FQNNGV. The CDR3 consists of 14 residues. The V and J ends lost 5 bases and 4 bases, in that order; junction bases with no gene match: 5. The CDR3 sequence is CASSVQGVYNEQFF. CDR3 DNA sequence: TGTGCCAGCAGCGTCCAGGGGGTTTACAATGAGCAGTTCTTC.

This clonotype showed up just a few times. This sequence joins TRBV6-2 or TRBV6-3 and TRBJ1-1; D ambiguous. Trimming stripped 6 bases from V and 4 bases from J, with 15 bases between. Germline values: CDR1 MNHEY, CDR2 SVGEGT. The CDR3 contains 14 residues. For the CDR3, the DNA is TGTGCCAGCAGCCCATTGAGGGAGGGCACTGAAGCTTTCTTT. Amino acids: CASSPLREGTEAFF.

This chain connects TRBV7-2 to TRBJ2-4; D gene ambiguous. The V end lost 5 bases, the J end lost 5 bases, and 10 bases lay between the germline ends. Germline assignment: CDR1 SGHTA and CDR2 FQGNSA. The CDR3 spans 13 residues. The CDR3 nucleotides read TGTGCCAGCAGCCCTAAAGTGGAAAACATTCAGTACTTC. Its protein product is CASSPKVENIQYF.

The chain links TRBV29-1 to TRBJ1-3; TRBD1 is a possible D gene (6 bases). The CDR3 extends over 16 amino acids. V dropped 0 bases and J dropped 0 bases, with 12 bases sitting between them. Germline loops: CDR1 SQVTM, CDR2 ANQGSEA. The CDR3 spells CSVEDSGGLSGNTIYF. Written as DNA, the CDR3 is TGCAGCGTTGAAGATTCGGGGGGCCTCTCTGGAAACACCATATATTTT.

This clonotype came up a few times. The J gene is TRBJ2-7, the V gene TRBV20-1; perhaps TRBD2 as D (6 bases). The CDR3 contains 15 residues. With 0 bases removed from V and 5 bases from J, the gap between germline ends came to 17 bases. Per the germline V gene, CDR1 is DFQATT and CDR2 is SNEGSKA (reference sequence). As DNA, the CDR3 is TGCAGTGCTAGAGATCTCGTCGGGACTTCCCACGAGCAGTACTTC. Residues: CSARDLVGTSHEQYF.

This clonotype was picked up many times. The genes are TRBV5-1 and TRBJ1-6; 7 positions match TRBD1. Germline V lookup: CDR1 SGHRS, CDR2 YFSETQ. The CDR3 is made up of 15 amino acids. V dropped 7 bases and J dropped 7; count of bases not matched to a gene: 11. The CDR3 sequence is CASRREGGQNSPLHF. In DNA, the CDR3 is TGCGCCAGCCGCAGGGAAGGGGGACAGAATTCACCCCTCCACTTT.

This clonotype was seen a few times. The genes are TRBV7-2 and TRBJ2-7, with 9 bases matching TRBD1. The CDR3 loop spans 15 amino acids. Germline V gene data show CDR1 as SGHTA and CDR2 as FQGNSA. V trimming: 1 base; J trimming: 5 bases; junction bases outside the gene matches: 6. This chain's CDR3 is CASSLGQGVIDEQYF. CDR3 nucleotides: TGTGCCAGCAGCTTAGGACAGGGGGTGATAGACGAGCAGTACTTC.

The table lists this clonotype with a few counts. The chain couples TRBV7-9 to TRBJ1-1; a weak D match, TRBD1 (5 bases). Trimming took 8 bases from V and 0 from J, leaving 19 bases between them. Germline V gene lookup returns CDR1 SEHNR and CDR2 FQNEAQ (reference sequence). CDR3 length: 16 residues. The CDR3 region has the DNA TGTGCCAGCCGTCTGGGGGGAGACTACATGAACACTGAAGCTTTCTTT. It codes for CASRLGGDYMNTEAFF. Based on the CDR3 plus reference TRBV7-9 and TRBJ1-1, the full variable domain is DTGVSQNPRHKITKRGQNVTFRCDPISEHNRLYWYRQTLGQGPEFLTYFQNEAQLEKSRLLSDRFSAERPKGSFSTLEIQRTEQGDSAMYLCASRLGGDYMNTEAFFGQGTRLTVV.

V and J are TRBV4-3 and TRBJ2-2; 10 bases match TRBD2. Germline trimming cut 2 bases from V and 5 bases from J; bases unmatched to any gene: 8. CDR3 length equals 17 residues. Germline V gene sequence: CDR1 LGHNA, CDR2 YSLEER. The CDR3 DNA sequence: TGCGCCAGCAGCCAATCGTTCCTAGCGGGAGAGACCGGGGAGCTGTTTTTT. It is translated as CASSQSFLAGETGELFF.

This clonotype was seen at least ten times. The chain recombines TRBV12-3 or TRBV12-4 with TRBJ1-2, with a tentative D call TRBD1 (5 bases). Trimming took off 5 bases at V and 7 bases at J, with 20 bases between the two ends. The CDR3 sequence is 15 residues long. The CDR3: CASSVAGTQWGGYTF. The CDR3 DNA reads as TGTGCCAGCAGTGTCGCCGGGACCCAATGGGGTGGCTACACCTTC.

This clonotype showed up many times. V and J are TRBV6-1 and TRBJ2-7; a weak D match, TRBD1 (5 bases). Trimming removed 6 bases at V and 2 bases at J, with 17 bases between. The CDR3 has 15 amino acids. Germline V gives CDR1 MNHNS, CDR2 SASEGT. The CDR3 DNA follows: TGTGCCAGCAGGATCTCGACAGAGACTGCCTACGAGCAGTACTTC. It codes for CASRISTETAYEQYF.